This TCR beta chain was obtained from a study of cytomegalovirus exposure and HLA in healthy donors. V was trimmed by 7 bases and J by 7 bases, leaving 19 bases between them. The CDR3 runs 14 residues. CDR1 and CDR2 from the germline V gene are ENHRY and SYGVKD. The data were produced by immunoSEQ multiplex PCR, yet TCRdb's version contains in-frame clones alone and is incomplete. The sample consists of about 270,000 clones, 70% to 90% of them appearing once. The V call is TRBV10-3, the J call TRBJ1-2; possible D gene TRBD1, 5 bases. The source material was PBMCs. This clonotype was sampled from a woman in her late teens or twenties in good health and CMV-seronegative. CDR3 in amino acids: CAINEGEGESGYTF. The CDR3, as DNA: TGTGCCATCAACGAAGGGGAGGGAGAAAGTGGCTACACCTTC.